This T cell receptor (beta chain) was observed in a study of blood T cell repertoires in COVID-19. Study background: From the United States, Italy and Spain came samples of acute and convalescent COVID-19. Sources were T cells, B-cell-depleted T cells, or PBMCs; the material itself was cDNA or gDNA.

Enrolled during active infection, Seattle patients were then followed longitudinally. The germline V gene encodes CDR1 SGHNT and CDR2 YYREEE (reference sequence). J lost 0 bases, V lost 4 bases, and 6 bases had no gene match. CDR3 length: 15 amino acids. Original processing methods: Estimated nucleated cell counts came from reference gene primer amplification. Clones were read by immunoSEQ multiplex PCR, and TCRdb kept only the in-frame ones, dropping some. V and J calls and clone size are copied from that table; D and trimming were computed from the DNA. Found here are a few hundred thousand clones, 75% to 95% of them singletons; the top ten hold approximately 2.6%.

This TCR was sampled from a young adult with COVID-19, enrolled during active disease. Sequencing was carried out using peripheral blood. V gene TRBV5-4 combines with J gene TRBJ2-5, with 7 bases matching TRBD1. The CDR3 bases are TGTGCCAGCAGCCCTCAACAGGGGAACCAAGAGACCCAGTACTTC. This sequence encodes CASSPQQGNQETQYF.